This T cell receptor (beta chain) was documented in a study of T cell responses to AZD1222 COVID-19 vaccine. Study conclusions and caveats: Just a handful of AZD1222 recipients were seropositive at baseline. It was only after the peak T cell response that any repertoires were sampled. Mostly white British, mostly female donors; authors suggested clonal diversity may be underestimated.

CDR1 SGHRS and CDR2 YFSETQ come from the germline V gene. The CDR3 spans 16 residues. The trim removed 2 bases at V and 3 bases at J, leaving 5 bases unmatched. Concerning this clone itself: The antigen is undetermined.

This table comes from immunoSEQ multiplex PCR, and its TCRdb copy is limited to in-frame clones, with some not included. Among 98,000 or so clones listed, 86% were seen once. This sequence originates from an adult who received the MenACWY meningococcal vaccine as a control. V usage is TRBV5-1 and J usage is TRBJ2-2, with 9 bases lining up with TRBD1. This specimen was peripheral blood, taken 28 days after the second dose of the MenACWY control vaccine. The CDR3: CASSFRGQGYTGELFF. The CDR3 nucleotides read TGCGCCAGCAGCTTTAGAGGACAGGGGTACACCGGGGAGCTGTTTTTT.